This is a list of T cell receptor beta chains from one sample in a study of blood T cell repertoires in COVID-19. The repertoire was sequenced with immunoSEQ multiplex PCR; TCRdb's copy has only in-frame clones and lacks some. The table includes fewer than 350,000 clones, 89% detected once. The sequenced material came from PBMCs or T cells enriched from blood (not recorded which). These receptors were taken from a man in his sixties who had recovered from COVID-19. The CDR3 runs from the conserved cysteine through the conserved F or W. The order of the fields is V gene, clone size, D gene, J gene, CDR3 protein, CDR3 DNA. D genes are given only for firm matches. Size tells how often a clone was seen (once, few, many) or the class of an expanded clone, and some rows leave it out.

V: TRBV4-2
size: few
D: TRBD1
J: TRBJ2-7
CDR3: CASSQDQGQGAYEQYF
DNA: TGTGCCAGCAGCCAAGATCAGGGACAGGGGGCATACGAGCAGTACTTC

V: TRBV5-1
size: few
D: -
J: TRBJ2-7
CDR3: CASRRTEITYEQYF
DNA: TGCGCCAGCAGACGGACAGAAATTACCTACGAGCAGTACTTC

V: TRBV6-5
size: -
D: TRBD2
J: TRBJ2-7
CDR3: CASSYKREDSYEQYF
DNA: TGTGCCAGCAGTTACAAGCGGGAGGACTCCTACGAGCAGTACTTC

V: TRBV23-1
size: -
D: TRBD1
J: TRBJ2-5
CDR3: CASSTPDRGQETQYF
DNA: TGCGCCAGCAGTACGCCGGACAGGGGGCAAGAGACCCAGTACTTC

V: TRBV5-1
size: few
D: -
J: TRBJ2-1
CDR3: CASSLTSTYVDNEQFF
DNA: TGCGCCAGCAGCTTAACTAGTACCTACGTTGACAATGAGCAGTTCTTC

V: TRBV19
size: -
D: TRBD2
J: TRBJ2-2
CDR3: CASSTATSGSEYTGELFF
DNA: TGTGCCAGTAGTACTGCGACTAGCGGGAGCGAATACACCGGGGAGCTGTTTTTT

V: TRBV29-1
size: -
D: -
J: TRBJ2-4
CDR3: CSVPAYGNIQYF
DNA: TGCAGCGTCCCAGCGTATGGGAACATTCAGTACTTC

V: TRBV19
size: -
D: -
J: TRBJ1-2
CDR3: CASSTNNYGYTF
DNA: TGTGCCAGTAGTACAAATAACTATGGCTACACCTTC

V: TRBV15
size: -
D: -
J: TRBJ1-5
CDR3: CATSRSGQNNQPQHF
DNA: TGTGCCACCAGCAGATCAGGTCAAAACAATCAGCCCCAGCATTTT

V: TRBV11-2
size: -
D: TRBD1
J: TRBJ2-4
CDR3: CASSLSAGGQNIQYF
DNA: TGTGCCAGCAGCTTAAGTGCAGGGGGCCAAAACATTCAGTACTTC

V: TRBV4-3
size: -
D: TRBD2
J: TRBJ2-7
CDR3: CASSQVFGTSPYSYEQYF
DNA: TGCGCCAGCAGCCAAGTCTTTGGGACTAGCCCCTACTCCTACGAGCAGTACTTC

V: TRBV28
size: -
D: TRBD2
J: TRBJ2-1
CDR3: CASKNSGTSVYNEQFF
DNA: TGTGCCAGCAAAAACTCCGGGACTAGCGTATACAATGAGCAGTTCTTC

V: TRBV19
size: -
D: TRBD2
J: TRBJ2-7
CDR3: CASSPRGEAYEQYF
DNA: TGTGCCAGTAGTCCCCGGGGGGAGGCATACGAGCAGTACTTC

V: TRBV2
size: -
D: -
J: TRBJ1-5
CDR3: CASSERTDNQPQHF
DNA: TGTGCCAGCAGTGAGAGGACAGACAATCAGCCCCAGCATTTT

V: TRBV10-3
size: -
D: TRBD2
J: TRBJ2-7
CDR3: CAISDTGLSGQYF
DNA: TGTGCCATCAGTGATACGGGACTAAGTGGACAGTACTTC

V: TRBV19
size: -
D: -
J: TRBJ1-1
CDR3: CASSMEGRRLDEAFF
DNA: TGTGCCAGTAGTATGGAGGGGCGGAGGTTGGATGAAGCTTTCTTT

V: TRBV3-1/TRBV3-2
size: -
D: -
J: TRBJ1-3
CDR3: CASRAYSGNTIYF
DNA: TGTGCCAGCAGGGCTTACTCTGGAAACACCATATATTTT

V: TRBV11-2
size: once
D: -
J: TRBJ1-2
CDR3: CASSPQTTGAGYTF
DNA: TGTGCCAGCAGCCCGCAAACCACTGGAGCTGGCTACACCTTC

V: TRBV18
size: once
D: -
J: TRBJ1-3
CDR3: CASSPSDSTFSGNTIYF
DNA: TGTGCCAGCTCACCCTCTGACAGTACCTTTTCCGGAAACACCATATATTTT